The rows below give T cell receptor beta chains drawn from one sample of a study of breast tumors, draining lymph nodes, adjacent tissues. TCRdb re-called the multiplex PCR reads through MiXCR, storing one row per CDR3 protein. This table has about 230,000 distinct CDR3 sequences, approximately 30% appearing once. Sequencing was carried out using axillary lymph node tissue. All receptors come from a female donor with breast cancer. Some clones in this sample may be carry-over from other donors' samples. The CDR3 runs from the conserved cysteine through the conserved F or W. The D gene is left open where the match is weak. The size of a clone is reported for some rows only, either as once, few or many, or as a class for expanded clones.

V gene	J gene	clone size	D gene	CDR3 DNA	CDR3 protein
TRBV6-2/TRBV6-3	TRBJ2-7	.	.	TGTGCCAGCAGGCAGGGGAGAGTCACTAGCGTCTACGAGCAGTACTTC	CASRQGRVTSVYEQYF
TRBV28	TRBJ2-1	few	TRBD2	TGTGCCAGCAGCCCTCTTGTACTAGCGGGAGGTTTAAGAAATGAGCAGTTCTTC	CASSPLVLAGGLRNEQFF
TRBV12-3/TRBV12-4	TRBJ2-7	many	.	TGTGCCAGCAGTTTTGGTAGCGCCGCCTACGAGCAGTACTTC	CASSFGSAAYEQYF
TRBV9	TRBJ2-1	many	.	TGTGCCAGCAGCGTATTCGGGATTGCTGAGCAGTTCTTC	CASSVFGIAEQFF
TRBV12-3/TRBV12-4	TRBJ2-3	many	TRBD2	TGTGCCAGCAGTTTTAGGGGGACTAGCGGGAGGCCAGATACGCAGTATTTT	CASSFRGTSGRPDTQYF
TRBV6-5	TRBJ1-1	.	.	TGTGCCAGCAGACCCCCCACGAACACTGAAGCTTTCTTT	CASRPPTNTEAFF
TRBV12-3/TRBV12-4	TRBJ1-1	.	.	TGTGCCAGCAGTTTTGGGACATCGAACACTGAAGCTTTCTTT	CASSFGTSNTEAFF
TRBV30	TRBJ2-1	many	TRBD2	TGTGCCTGGAGTAGCGGGAGGGCTAACAATGAGCAGTTCTTC	CAWSSGRANNEQFF
TRBV20-1	TRBJ2-1	.	TRBD1	TGCAGTGCTAGACCAACGAACACCGGGACAGGGGCGCTTGGGGAGCAGTTCTTC	CSARPTNTGTGALGEQFF
TRBV4-1	TRBJ2-6	many	.	TGCGCCAGCAGCCAGCAGCAGAGCTCTGGGGCCAACGTCCTGACTTTC	CASSQQQSSGANVLTF
TRBV29-1	TRBJ2-3	many	TRBD2	TGCAGCGGGCGCATAGCGGGAGGGGTAGATACGCAGTATTTT	CSGRIAGGVDTQYF
TRBV2	TRBJ2-4	many	.	TGTGCCAGCAGCGCCCAGGCAGCAAGAGCCAAAAACATTCAGTACTTC	CASSAQAARAKNIQYF
TRBV5-1	TRBJ2-5	many	.	TGCGCCAGCAGCTTGTCTCCTATACAACAAGAGACCCAGTACTTC	CASSLSPIQQETQYF
TRBV9	TRBJ1-2	many	TRBD1	TGTGCCAGCAGCCTCAGGACAGGGGGCTACACCTTC	CASSLRTGGYTF
TRBV7-3	TRBJ2-1	many	TRBD2	TGTGCCAGCAGCTTACAAGGTACTAGCGGGAGCTACAATGAGCAGTTCTTC	CASSLQGTSGSYNEQFF
TRBV19	TRBJ1-6	.	.	TGTGCCAGTAGTATGGTTGCCGGGGGCCGCCGTAATTCACCCCTCCACTTT	CASSMVAGGRRNSPLHF
TRBV5-1	TRBJ2-1	many	.	TGCGCCAGCACTACAGAGTCCTCTTACAATGAGCAGTTCTTC	CASTTESSYNEQFF
TRBV30	TRBJ1-1	.	.	TGTGCCTGGAGTCCTATCCGGGCTATGAACACTGAAGCTTTCTTT	CAWSPIRAMNTEAFF
TRBV28	TRBJ1-2	.	.	TGTGCCAGCAGTTTAACGTGGAGTAGCTATGGCTACACCTTC	CASSLTWSSYGYTF
TRBV5-1	TRBJ1-3	many	.	TGCGCCAGCAGTAGAGGGCGAGGCGTCTCTGGAAACACCATATATTTT	CASSRGRGVSGNTIYF
TRBV7-2	TRBJ1-5	many	TRBD1	TGTGTCAGCAGCTTAGCGCACGGGACAGAGAATCAGCCCCAGCATTTT	CVSSLAHGTENQPQHF
TRBV12-3/TRBV12-4	TRBJ2-5	many	.	TGTGCCAGCAGGAGCCGGGGGAACCAAGAGACCCAGTACTTC	CASRSRGNQETQYF
TRBV6-6	TRBJ2-4	.	.	TGTGCCAGCAGTCACGAGGGAGTAGCCAAAAACATTCAGTACTTC	CASSHEGVAKNIQYF